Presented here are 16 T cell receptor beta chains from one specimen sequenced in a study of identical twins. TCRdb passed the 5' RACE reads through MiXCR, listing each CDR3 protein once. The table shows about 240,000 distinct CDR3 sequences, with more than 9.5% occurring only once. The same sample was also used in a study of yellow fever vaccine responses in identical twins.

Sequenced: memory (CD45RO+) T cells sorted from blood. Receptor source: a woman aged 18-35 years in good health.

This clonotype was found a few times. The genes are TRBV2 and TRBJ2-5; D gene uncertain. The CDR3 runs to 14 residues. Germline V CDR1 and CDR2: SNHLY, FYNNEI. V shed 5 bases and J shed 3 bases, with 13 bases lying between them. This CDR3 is CASSRIQTKETQYF. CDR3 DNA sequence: TGTGCCAGCAGTCGTATACAAACAAAAGAGACCCAGTACTTC.

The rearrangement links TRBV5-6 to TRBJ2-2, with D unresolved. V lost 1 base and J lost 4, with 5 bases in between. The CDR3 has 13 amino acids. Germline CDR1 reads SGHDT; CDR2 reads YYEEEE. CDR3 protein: CASSLSITGELFF. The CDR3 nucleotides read TGTGCCAGCAGCTTGTCCATCACCGGGGAGCTGTTTTTT.

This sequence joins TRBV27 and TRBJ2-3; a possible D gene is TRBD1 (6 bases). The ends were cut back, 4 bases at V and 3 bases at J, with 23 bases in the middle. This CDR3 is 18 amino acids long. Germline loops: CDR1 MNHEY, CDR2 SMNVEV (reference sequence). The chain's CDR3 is CASSSSTQDRPYTDTQYF. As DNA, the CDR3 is TGTGCCAGCAGTTCGTCAACTCAAGACAGGCCCTATACAGATACGCAGTATTTT.

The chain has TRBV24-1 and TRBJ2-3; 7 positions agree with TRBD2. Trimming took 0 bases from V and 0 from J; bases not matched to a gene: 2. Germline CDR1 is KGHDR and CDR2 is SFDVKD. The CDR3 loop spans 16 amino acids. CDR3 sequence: CATSDLRGSSTDTQYF. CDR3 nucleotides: TGTGCCACCAGTGATTTGCGCGGGAGTAGCACAGATACGCAGTATTTT.

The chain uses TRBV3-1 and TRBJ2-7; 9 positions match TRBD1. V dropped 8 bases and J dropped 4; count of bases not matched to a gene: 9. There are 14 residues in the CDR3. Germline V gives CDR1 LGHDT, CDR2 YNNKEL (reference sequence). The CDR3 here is CASVQTGGLYEQYF. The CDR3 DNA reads TGTGCCAGCGTTCAAACAGGGGGCTTGTACGAGCAGTACTTC.

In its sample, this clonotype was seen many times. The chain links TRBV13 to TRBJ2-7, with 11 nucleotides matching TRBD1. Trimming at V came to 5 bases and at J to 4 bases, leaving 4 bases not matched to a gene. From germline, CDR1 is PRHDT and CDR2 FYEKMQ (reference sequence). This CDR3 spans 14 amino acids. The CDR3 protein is CASSPRDRGYEQYF. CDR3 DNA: TGTGCCAGCAGCCCCCGGGACAGGGGGTACGAGCAGTACTTC.

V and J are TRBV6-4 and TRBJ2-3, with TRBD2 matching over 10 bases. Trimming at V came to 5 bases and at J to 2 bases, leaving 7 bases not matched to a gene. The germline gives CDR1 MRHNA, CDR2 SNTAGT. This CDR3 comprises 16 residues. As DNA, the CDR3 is TGTGCCAGCAGTTTAATACTAGCGGGGTACACAGATACGCAGTATTTT. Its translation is CASSLILAGYTDTQYF.

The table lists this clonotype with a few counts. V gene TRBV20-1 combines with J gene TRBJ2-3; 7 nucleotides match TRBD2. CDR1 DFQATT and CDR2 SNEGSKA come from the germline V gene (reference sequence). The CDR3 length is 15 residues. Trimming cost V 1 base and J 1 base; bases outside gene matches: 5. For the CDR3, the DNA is TGCAGTGCTAGAGGACCGGGGAGGGGCACAGATACGCAGTATTTT. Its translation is CSARGPGRGTDTQYF.

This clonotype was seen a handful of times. DNA of the CDR3: TGCGCCAGCAGCTTGGCGGTCAGGGGAGAGACCCAGTACTTC. Its translation: CASSLAVRGETQYF. The V gene is TRBV5-1, the J gene TRBJ2-5; the D gene is possibly TRBD1 (6 bases). CDR1 and CDR2 from the germline V gene are SGHRS and YFSETQ. Trimming shortened V by 0 bases and J by 4 bases, and 10 bases separated the two germline ends. The CDR3 is 14 residues long.

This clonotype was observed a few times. DNA for the CDR3: TGTGCCAGCAGCGCAGTAGCCAAAAACATTCAGTACTTC. Its translation: CASSAVAKNIQYF. The chain couples TRBV6-2 or TRBV6-3 to TRBJ2-4; no firm D call. The length of the CDR3 is 13 residues. Germline values: CDR1 MNHEY, CDR2 SVGEGT. V dropped 6 bases and J dropped 0 bases, with 6 bases sitting between them.

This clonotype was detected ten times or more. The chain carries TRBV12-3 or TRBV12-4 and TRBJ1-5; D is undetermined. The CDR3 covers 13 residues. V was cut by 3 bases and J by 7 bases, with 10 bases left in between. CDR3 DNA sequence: TGTGCCAGCAGTTTGAATAGGTGGCAGCCCCAGCATTTT. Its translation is CASSLNRWQPQHF.

The CDR3 bases are TGTGCCAGCAGCTGGATGACTAGCGGGAATAGAAATGAGCAGTTCTTC. Its protein product is CASSWMTSGNRNEQFF. V usage is TRBV13 and J usage is TRBJ2-1; the match to TRBD2 covers 11 bases. Germline trimming cut 4 bases from V and 7 bases from J; bases unmatched to any gene: 9. The CDR3 is 16 residues long. The germline CDR1 and CDR2 sequences are PRHDT and FYEKMQ (reference sequence).

CDR3 protein: CASSLTGESYNSPLHF. Here the CDR3 DNA reads TGCGCCAGCAGCTTAACAGGGGAATCCTATAATTCACCCCTCCACTTT. This chain joins TRBV5-1 and TRBJ1-6, with TRBD1 matching over 7 bases. V lost 2 bases and J lost 1; bases outside the gene matches: 3. From germline, CDR1 is SGHRS and CDR2 YFSETQ. CDR3 length equals 16 residues.

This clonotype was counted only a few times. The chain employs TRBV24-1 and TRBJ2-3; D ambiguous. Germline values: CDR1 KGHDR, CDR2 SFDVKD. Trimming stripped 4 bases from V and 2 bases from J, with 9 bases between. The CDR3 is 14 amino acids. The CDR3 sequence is CATSEAGTTDTQYF. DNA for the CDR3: TGTGCCACCAGTGAAGCCGGAACCACAGATACGCAGTATTTT.

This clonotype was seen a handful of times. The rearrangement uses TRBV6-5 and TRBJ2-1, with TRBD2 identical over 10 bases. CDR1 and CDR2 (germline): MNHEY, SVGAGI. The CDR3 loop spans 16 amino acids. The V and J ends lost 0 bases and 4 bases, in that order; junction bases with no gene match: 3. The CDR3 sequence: CASSYSWTSGYNEQFF. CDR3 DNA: TGTGCCAGCAGTTACTCGTGGACTAGCGGATACAATGAGCAGTTCTTC.

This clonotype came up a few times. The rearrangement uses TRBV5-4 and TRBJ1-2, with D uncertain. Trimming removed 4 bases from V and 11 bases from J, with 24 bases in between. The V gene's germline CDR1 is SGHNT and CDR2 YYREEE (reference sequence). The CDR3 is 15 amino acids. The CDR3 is CASSLDGPFSMRYTF. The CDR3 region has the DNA TGTGCCAGCAGCCTGGACGGGCCCTTTTCTATGCGGTACACCTTC.